This T cell receptor (beta chain) was sequenced during a study of early T cells in non-severe SARS-CoV-2 infection. Study overall: With bulk RNA from unsorted whole blood as input, sequencing yielded unpaired chains. The study's findings and limits: VDJdb matching, biased toward anti-spike CD8 responses, missed private and CD4 specificities.

The V segment lost 6 bases and the J segment 12 bases; nucleotides outside the gene matches: 7. The CDR3 runs 11 residues. Looked up from germline, CDR1 is SNHLY and CDR2 is FYNNEI. Concerning this clonotype itself: Its antigen remains unidentified.

Individual cDNA molecules received unique molecular identifiers. TCRdb re-analysed the 5' RACE reads in MiXCR, keeping a single row per CDR3 protein. The data contain some 78,000 distinct CDR3 sequences, approximately 13% of them singletons. The source material was whole blood. The rearrangement links TRBV2 to TRBJ1-2; 7 bases map to TRBD1. This receptor was identified in an adult who was a healthcare worker with PCR-confirmed SARS-CoV-2 infection or an uninfected control (not recorded which). The CDR3 region is CASSLDRVHTF. CDR3 coding DNA: TGTGCCAGCAGCCTCGACAGGGTCCACACCTTC.